These 27 T cell receptor beta chains share one sample of origin, sequenced in a study of T cells after yellow fever vaccination. TCRdb reprocessed the 5' RACE reads with MiXCR, giving one entry per CDR3 protein. Of about 340,000 distinct CDR3 sequences in the sample, about an eighth were seen once. The sample consisted of CD4+ T cells sorted from PBMCs, taken 15 days after the yellow fever booster vaccination. All receptors come from a man in his late teens or twenties who received the YFV17D yellow fever vaccine.

The chain recombines TRBV4-1 with TRBJ2-2, with 7 bases matching TRBD1. J lost 4 bases, V lost 6 bases, and 8 bases had no gene match. The CDR3 totals 15 residues. Germline V CDR1 and CDR2: MGHRA, YSYEKL. The CDR3 is CASRAWPGGTGELFF. The CDR3 DNA sequence: TGCGCCAGCAGGGCATGGCCAGGGGGCACCGGGGAGCTGTTTTTT.

There are a few counts of this clonotype. The V gene is TRBV18, the J gene TRBJ2-1; D is ambiguous. CDR3 size: 13 residues. Germline CDR1 and CDR2: KGHSH and LQKENI. The V and J ends lost 0 bases and 10 bases respectively, with 10 bases between them. Here the CDR3 DNA reads TGTGCCAGCTCACCACCGAGTAACCGGGAGCAGTTCTTC. It specifies CASSPPSNREQFF.

The chain couples TRBV4-1 to TRBJ1-3; D remains unclear. Germline loops: CDR1 MGHRA, CDR2 YSYEKL. The CDR3 is 15 residues long. The germline V and J ends were trimmed by 7 bases and 0 bases, with 13 bases remaining between them. The CDR3 loop reads CASTLEEYSGNTIYF. CDR3 sequence (DNA): TGCGCCAGCACACTAGAGGAATACTCTGGAAACACCATATATTTT.

This clonotype was seen many times. The J gene is TRBJ2-1, the V gene TRBV4-3, with 9 bases that match TRBD2. From germline, CDR1 is LGHNA and CDR2 YSLEER. This CDR3 is 13 amino acids long. The V gene end was trimmed by 4 bases and the J gene end by 7 bases; junction bases not matched to a gene: 2. Here the CDR3 DNA reads TGCGCCAGCAGCCGCGGACTAGCGAATGAGCAGTTCTTC. Protein product: CASSRGLANEQFF.

The rearrangement uses TRBV18 and TRBJ2-2; the D gene is possibly TRBD1 (6 bases). The CDR3 runs to 16 residues. Germline CDR1 KGHSH, CDR2 LQKENI. The V end was cut by 0 bases, the J end by 3 bases, with 11 bases between. The CDR3 reads CASSPPGHLDTGELFF. In DNA form, the CDR3 reads TGTGCCAGCTCACCACCGGGACACTTGGACACCGGGGAGCTGTTTTTT.

This clonotype came up a few times. The chain joins TRBV12-3 or TRBV12-4 to TRBJ2-3; D unclear. The CDR3 covers 15 residues. V was clipped by 5 bases and J by 0 bases, with 12 bases between them. CDR3 amino acids: CASSQTETSTDTQYF. The CDR3 nucleotides read TGTGCCAGCAGTCAGACGGAGACTAGCACAGATACGCAGTATTTT.

This clonotype has more than one count but fewer than ten. The chain employs TRBV7-2 and TRBJ2-3, with TRBD2 matching 9 bases. The CDR3 has 17 residues. V was clipped by 5 bases and J by 0 bases; unmatched bases: 9. Germline V gives CDR1 SGHTA, CDR2 FQGNSA. The DNA for the CDR3 is TGTGCCAGCAGCCGGCCCCCTAGCGGGGCTAGCACAGATACGCAGTATTTT. Translated: CASSRPPSGASTDTQYF.

This rearrangement joins TRBV4-2 to TRBJ1-2; 10 nucleotides align to TRBD1. CDR1 and CDR2 (germline): LGHNA, YNFKEQ. Trimming removed 2 bases from V and 7 bases from J; junction bases left unmatched: 13. This CDR3 spans 17 amino acids. CDR3 loop: CASSQSRGQGFWGGYTF. The CDR3 region has the DNA TGTGCCAGCAGCCAAAGTCGGGGACAGGGGTTTTGGGGTGGCTACACCTTC.

The V call is TRBV6-2 or TRBV6-3, the J call TRBJ2-2, with 9 bases that match TRBD1. There are 15 residues in the CDR3. CDR1 and CDR2 (germline): MNHEY, SVGEGT. V trimming: 7 bases; J trimming: 5 bases; junction bases outside the gene matches: 8. CDR3 region: CASILRGTGTGELFF. The CDR3 DNA reads as TGTGCCAGCATCTTAAGGGGGACAGGGACCGGGGAGCTGTTTTTT.

The J gene is TRBJ1-5, the V gene TRBV7-6; 10 bases match TRBD1. With V trimmed by 1 base and J by 8 bases, 8 bases remained unmatched. The germline V gene has CDR1 SGHVS and CDR2 FNYEAQ. The CDR3 is made up of 16 amino acids. Written as DNA, the CDR3 is TGTGCCAGCAGCTTAGAAGCCGGACAGGGGGAAGAGCCCCAGCATTTT. This translates into CASSLEAGQGEEPQHF.

This clonotype was counted only a few times. The V call is TRBV4-3, the J call TRBJ1-4, with D uncertain. Trimming left V 0 bases short and J 10 bases short, with 12 bases between. This CDR3 is built from 14 residues. Germline V gene lookup returns CDR1 LGHNA and CDR2 YSLEER. CDR3: CASSQEAGKGKLFF. The CDR3 DNA follows: TGCGCCAGCAGCCAAGAAGCTGGCAAGGGAAAACTGTTTTTT.

This clonotype came up a few times. This rearrangement joins TRBV20-1 to TRBJ2-2; weak D call: TRBD1 (6 bases). Germline CDR1 and CDR2: DFQATT and SNEGSKA (reference sequence). V was trimmed by 0 bases and J by 7 bases, leaving 12 bases between them. The CDR3 spans 14 residues. CDR3 region: CSAREPQGNGELFF. The CDR3 nucleotides are TGCAGTGCTAGAGAACCGCAGGGGAACGGGGAGCTGTTTTTT.

This clonotype was counted ten times or more. This chain uses TRBV5-1 with TRBJ2-5; D gene uncertain. In germline, CDR1 is SGHRS, CDR2 YFSETQ. V was clipped by 7 bases and J by 3 bases, with 10 bases between them. This CDR3 spans 12 amino acids. The CDR3 nucleotides are TGCGCCAGCCCCTATATTGAAGAGACCCAGTACTTC. Encoded protein: CASPYIEETQYF.

Only a few counts were recorded for this clonotype. The V call is TRBV7-3, the J call TRBJ1-2; maybe TRBD1 (6 bases). The ends were cut back, 5 bases at V and 8 bases at J, with 15 bases in the middle. Germline V CDR1 and CDR2: SGHTA, FQGTGA. The CDR3 is 13 amino acids. The CDR3 region has the DNA TGTGCCAGCAGCCTTAGTGGGGGGGCAGGCTACACCTTC. Residues: CASSLSGGAGYTF.

The V gene is TRBV24-1, the J gene TRBJ2-3, with 9 bases matching TRBD2. Per germline, CDR1 KGHDR and CDR2 SFDVKD. Trimming cost V 3 bases and J 1 base; bases outside gene matches: 1. The CDR3 runs 15 residues. The CDR3, as DNA: TGTGCCACCAGTGATCCTAGCGGGGGCACAGATACGCAGTATTTT. It specifies CATSDPSGGTDTQYF.

This clonotype was observed a handful of times. The chain uses TRBV10-3 and TRBJ1-3, with no clear D. V was shortened by 6 bases and J by 0 bases, with 6 bases between the two germline ends. CDR1 is ENHRY and CDR2 is SYGVKD in the germline V gene. The CDR3 loop spans 13 amino acids. CDR3 loop: CAISLDSGNTIYF. The DNA of the CDR3 is TGTGCCATCAGCTTGGACTCTGGAAACACCATATATTTT.

Only a few counts were recorded for this clonotype. The CDR3: CASSWDRGSYNSPLHF. In nucleotides, the CDR3 is TGTGCCAGCAGTTGGGACAGAGGCTCCTATAATTCACCCCTCCACTTT. The V and J genes are TRBV12-3 or TRBV12-4 and TRBJ1-6; 7 bases line up with TRBD1. The trim removed 4 bases at V and 0 bases at J, leaving 3 bases unmatched. The CDR3 runs to 16 residues.

There are a few counts of this clonotype. This chain connects TRBV4-3 to TRBJ1-4; the D is unclear. Looked up from germline, CDR1 is LGHNA and CDR2 is YSLEER. The V end lost 0 bases, the J end lost 4 bases, and 9 bases lay between the germline ends. The CDR3 loop spans 15 amino acids. CDR3 residues: CASSQDGLINEKLFF. In nucleotides, the CDR3 is TGCGCCAGCAGCCAAGATGGGCTGATTAATGAAAAACTGTTTTTT.

A few counts support this clonotype. This chain connects TRBV11-2 to TRBJ1-1; D gene ambiguous. Trimming cost V 2 bases and J 11 bases, with 15 bases left between them. This CDR3 is built from 13 residues. The germline CDR1 and CDR2 sequences are SGHAT and FQNNGV. This CDR3 is CASSLPLNLKAFF. DNA for the CDR3: TGTGCCAGCAGCTTACCCTTGAATTTGAAGGCTTTCTTT.

In its sample, this clonotype was seen a few times. The chain's CDR3 is CASSLYGDYGYTF. DNA of the CDR3: TGCGCCAGCAGCTTGTACGGGGACTATGGCTACACCTTC. The V gene is TRBV5-1, the J gene TRBJ1-2; D is undetermined. Trimming took off 1 base at V and 3 bases at J, with 7 bases between the two ends. Germline V CDR1 and CDR2: SGHRS, YFSETQ. CDR3 length: 13 amino acids.

This chain joins TRBV7-2 and TRBJ2-7, with D unresolved. The V end lost 4 bases, the J end lost 0 bases, and 7 bases lay between the germline ends. The germline V gene encodes CDR1 SGHTA and CDR2 FQGNSA. This CDR3 has 13 amino acids. In DNA form, the CDR3 reads TGTGCCAGCAGCTCGACTCCCTCCTACGAGCAGTACTTC. This translates into CASSSTPSYEQYF.

The chain joins TRBV6-5 to TRBJ2-1; 9 nucleotides line up with TRBD2. This CDR3 spans 15 amino acids. CDR1 and CDR2 (germline): MNHEY, SVGAGI. V gave up 0 bases and J gave up 6 bases; unmatched junction bases: 3. The CDR3 region is CASSYSGGGANEQFF. For the CDR3, the DNA is TGTGCCAGCAGTTACTCTGGCGGGGGGGCCAATGAGCAGTTCTTC.

The chain carries TRBV5-1 and TRBJ2-1, with 8 bases lining up with TRBD2. This CDR3 is 17 amino acids long. Germline assignment: CDR1 SGHRS and CDR2 YFSETQ. V lost 2 bases to trimming and J lost 3 bases; unmatched junction nucleotides: 10. The CDR3 region has the DNA TGCGCCAGCAGCTTCTTATCGGGGGGGCTTCTCTACAATGAGCAGTTCTTC. Amino acids: CASSFLSGGLLYNEQFF.

The chain combines TRBV4-3 with TRBJ2-2, with D tentatively TRBD1 (5 bases). Trimming cost V 2 bases and J 2 bases, with 15 bases left between them. Germline V gives CDR1 LGHNA, CDR2 YSLEER. The CDR3 length is 17 residues. CDR3 nucleotides: TGCGCCAGCAGCCAAAAATTTGACAGAGCAAACACCGGGGAGCTGTTTTTT. Its translation: CASSQKFDRANTGELFF.

This clonotype was seen more than once but under ten times. The J gene is TRBJ1-3, the V gene TRBV28, with D perhaps matching TRBD1 (5 bases). The CDR3 is 13 amino acids. V gave up 6 bases and J gave up 6 bases, with 12 bases separating them. Germline-derived CDR1 and CDR2 are MDHEN and SYDVKM. CDR3 loop: CASSTQEPNTIYF. The CDR3 DNA reads TGTGCCAGCAGCACACAGGAGCCAAACACCATATATTTT.

This clonotype was detected a few times. J is TRBJ1-5 and V is TRBV2; 7 bases map to TRBD1. Unmatched junction bases numbered 10, after V lost 1 base and J lost 7 bases. This CDR3 has 16 amino acids. Germline V gene data show CDR1 as SNHLY and CDR2 as FYNNEI. CDR3 DNA sequence: TGTGCCAGCAGTGAAGGGTTGGGACAGATCGGGCAGCCCCAGCATTTT. This gives the protein CASSEGLGQIGQPQHF.

This clonotype was observed a few times. This chain connects TRBV7-3 to TRBJ1-2; 7 bases line up with TRBD1. With V trimmed by 5 bases and J by 8 bases, 11 bases remained unmatched. The CDR3 has 14 amino acids. The germline CDR1 and CDR2 sequences are SGHTA and FQGTGA. CDR3 region: CASSAPGQISGYTF. In DNA form, the CDR3 reads TGTGCCAGCAGCGCCCCGGGACAGATAAGCGGCTACACCTTC.